Here is one T cell receptor (beta chain) with its context. This record comes from a study of T cell responses to AZD1222 COVID-19 vaccine. Germline CDR1 and CDR2: SGHAT and FQNNGV. This CDR3 comprises 15 residues. Trimming stripped 7 bases from V and 4 bases from J, with 19 bases between. Profiled with immunoSEQ multiplex PCR; TCRdb holds only in-frame clones, not every one. The table shows 150,000 to 180,000 clones, with about 86% occurring only once. The material sequenced was peripheral blood, taken on day 0 of MenACWY control vaccination. This sequence joins TRBV11-2 and TRBJ1-1, with D unresolved. The TCR comes from an adult in good health. CDR3 loop: CASTASRRFITEAFF. The CDR3 coding sequence is TGTGCCAGCACCGCGTCGCGGCGTTTTATCACTGAAGCTTTCTTT. Looking up the rest from reference TRBV11-2 and TRBJ1-1 gives the full variable domain: EAGVAQSPRYKIIEKRQSVAFWCNPISGHATLYWYQQILGQGPKLLIQFQNNGVVDDSQLPKDRFSAERLKGVDSTLKIQPAKLEDSAVYLCASTASRRFITEAFFGQGTRLTVV.